The subject of this entry is one TCR beta chain. The antigen is unknown. The libraries were made with immunoSEQ version 4 in survey mode. Clones were sequenced by immunoSEQ multiplex PCR, and TCRdb holds only the in-frame ones, with some missing. The sample has 40,000 to 55,000 clones, about 87% seen once. The data were taken from a study of persistence of HIV-infected CD4 T cells. Study overall: A median of approximately eight years of suppressive ART preceded sampling. Anti-CD3/anti-CD28 beads activated more cells than antigen stimulation did.

Cells were stimulated nonspecifically with anti-CD3/anti-CD28 magnetic beads. Sorting selected CD4+ T cells upregulating both CD40 ligand and CD69. CD8+ T cells were removed from PBMCs prior to stimulation. General study results and limits: Degenerate expanded CDR3beta sequences were enriched among CMV- and Gag-responding cells.

The germline V and J ends were trimmed by 3 bases and 2 bases, with 8 bases remaining between them. The CDR3 has 13 residues. Germline V gives CDR1 SGDLS, CDR2 YYNGEE. This chain connects TRBV9 to TRBJ1-1, with unresolved D. Sample: CD4+ T cells sorted from PBMCs after roughly 17-hour stimulation, taken from a patient who received antiretroviral therapy. The TCR comes from an adult woman with HIV who was CMV-seropositive. CDR3 nucleotides: TGTGCCAGCAGCGCCCTCCTTAACACTGAAGCTTTCTTT. Protein product: CASSALLNTEAFF.